This T cell receptor (beta chain) was recorded in a study of blood T cell repertoires in COVID-19. At the level of the study: PBMCs, B-cell-depleted T cells, or T cells were the source of the cDNA or gDNA that made up the material.

The assay was immunoSEQ multiplex PCR, and TCRdb's table has in-frame clones only and misses some. There are roughly 200,000 clones in the sample; around four fifths occur only once, and 15% to 20% lies in the top ten. Germline-derived CDR1 and CDR2 are MGHRA and YSYEKL. The length of the CDR3 is 15 residues. Trimming at V came to 2 bases and at J to 4 bases, leaving 4 bases not matched to a gene. The TCR sequence derives from a woman aged 80 or older with active or convalescent COVID-19. The chain joins TRBV4-1 to TRBJ2-3; 9 bases fit TRBD1. The sample comprised peripheral blood. CDR3: CASSQPGQGPDTQYF. The CDR3 region has the DNA TGCGCCAGCAGCCAACCGGGACAGGGCCCAGATACGCAGTATTTT.